This TCR beta chain originates from a study of siplizumab effects on memory and regulatory T cells. V shed 0 bases and J shed 0 bases, with 18 bases lying between them. This CDR3 is built from 19 residues. Germline V CDR1 and CDR2: SGHRS, YFSETQ. Method: immunoSEQ multiplex PCR; TCRdb's copy keeps in-frame clones and lacks some. The data show about 100,000 clones, around 92% seen once. This rearrangement joins TRBV5-1 to TRBJ2-2; D is unresolved. Sequencing input: Tregs sorted from blood. This clonotype was obtained from a human donor in good health. CDR3 protein: CASSLADLWAASNTGELFF. The CDR3 DNA reads TGCGCCAGCAGCTTGGCCGATCTGTGGGCTGCCTCGAACACCGGGGAGCTGTTTTTT.